This TCR beta chain comes out of a study of blood T cell repertoires in COVID-19. The wider study: Both acute and convalescent COVID-19 samples were obtained from the United States, Italy and Spain. T cells, B-cell-depleted T cells, or PBMCs supplied cDNA or gDNA.

In the original processing: Reference gene primer amplification gave estimated nucleated cell counts. Some clones are missing from TCRdb's copy, which holds only in-frame ones; the method was immunoSEQ multiplex PCR. V and J calls and clone size are copied from that table; D and trimming were computed from the DNA. The sample yields about 140,000 clones, about 88% seen once. This CDR3 region has 15 residues. Germline lookup yields CDR1 SNHLY and CDR2 FYNNEI. V lost 6 bases, J lost 1 base, and 8 bases stayed unmatched. Sequencing used peripheral blood. The gene calls are TRBV2 and TRBJ2-5, with 7 bases aligning to TRBD1. The receptor was derived from a human donor in a cohort sampled during active COVID-19. This CDR3 reads CASSVLTGTQETQYF. As DNA, the CDR3 is TGTGCCAGCAGCGTTTTGACAGGGACCCAAGAGACCCAGTACTTC.